A selection of T cell receptor beta chains follows, all from one sample in a study of blood T cell repertoires in COVID-19. The data were produced by immunoSEQ multiplex PCR, yet TCRdb's version contains in-frame clones alone and is incomplete. Of under 500,000 clones listed, approximately 90% were seen once; the top ten hold 0.95% to 1.2%. Sequencing input: PBMCs or T cells enriched from blood (not recorded which). The origin of the receptors is a man aged 30-40 years who had recovered from COVID-19. CDR3s include the opening cysteine and the closing phenylalanine or tryptophan.

j_call v_call cdr3_aa
TRBJ2-2 TRBV7-9 CASSLVSGELFF
TRBJ2-7 TRBV4-1 CASRRQGVGEQYF
TRBJ2-7 TRBV28 CASSAPGQGGEQYF
TRBJ2-7 TRBV28 CASSSGQWYEQYF
TRBJ2-7 TRBV5-1 CASSNGWEGLGYEQYF
TRBJ1-1 TRBV12-3/TRBV12-4 CASGLGQNTEAFF
TRBJ2-7 TRBV10-2 CASRTSLSYEQYF
TRBJ2-7 TRBV4-1 CASSQVLAGVSEQYF
TRBJ2-7 TRBV5-1 CASSFPGTNEQYF
TRBJ1-5 TRBV24-1 CATSDSTPGENQPQHF
TRBJ2-7 TRBV5-1 CASSLQGPVGLNYEQYF
TRBJ2-5 TRBV29-1 CSAGQIQETQYF
TRBJ1-1 TRBV10-2 CASSESFGGDTEAFF
TRBJ2-1 TRBV30 CAWSLTRRGLNEQFF
TRBJ2-2 TRBV15 CATSRGLAGNTGELFF
TRBJ1-1 TRBV30 CAWSRENTEAFF
TRBJ1-1 TRBV18 CASSPQGQGARTEAFF